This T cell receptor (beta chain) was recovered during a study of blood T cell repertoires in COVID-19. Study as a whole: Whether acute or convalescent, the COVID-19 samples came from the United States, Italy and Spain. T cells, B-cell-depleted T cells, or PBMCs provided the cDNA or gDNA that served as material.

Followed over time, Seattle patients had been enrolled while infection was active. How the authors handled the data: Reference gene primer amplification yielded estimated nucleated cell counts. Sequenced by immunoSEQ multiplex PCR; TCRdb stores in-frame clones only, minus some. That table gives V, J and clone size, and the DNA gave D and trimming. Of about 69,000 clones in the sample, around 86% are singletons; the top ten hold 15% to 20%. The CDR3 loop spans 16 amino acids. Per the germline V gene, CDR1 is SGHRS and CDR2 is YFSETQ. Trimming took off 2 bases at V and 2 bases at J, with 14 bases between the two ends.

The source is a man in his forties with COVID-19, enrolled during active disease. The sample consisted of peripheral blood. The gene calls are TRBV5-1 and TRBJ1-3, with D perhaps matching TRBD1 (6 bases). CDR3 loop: CASSFSEGGTGNTIYF. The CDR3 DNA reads TGCGCCAGCAGCTTTTCTGAGGGGGGGACTGGAAACACCATATATTTT.